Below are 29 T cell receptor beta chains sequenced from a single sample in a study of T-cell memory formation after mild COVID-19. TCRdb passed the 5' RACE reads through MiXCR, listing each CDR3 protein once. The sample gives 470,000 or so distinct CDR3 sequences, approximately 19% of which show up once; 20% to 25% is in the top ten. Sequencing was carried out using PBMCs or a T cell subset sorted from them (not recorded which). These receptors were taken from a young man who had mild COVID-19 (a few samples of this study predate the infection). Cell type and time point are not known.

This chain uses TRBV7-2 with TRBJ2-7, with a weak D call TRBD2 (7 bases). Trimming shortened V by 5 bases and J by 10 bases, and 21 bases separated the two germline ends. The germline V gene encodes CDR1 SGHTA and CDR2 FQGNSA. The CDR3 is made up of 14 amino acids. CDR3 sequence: CASSHWGGGALQYF. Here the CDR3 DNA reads TGTGCCAGCAGCCACTGGGGGGGCGGGGCACTCCAGTACTTC. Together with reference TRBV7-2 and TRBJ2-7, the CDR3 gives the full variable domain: GAGVSQSPSNKVTEKGKDVELRCDPISGHTALYWYRQSLGQGLEFLIYFQGNSAPDKSGLPSDRFSAERTGGSVSTLTIQRTQQEDSAVYLCASSHWGGGALQYFGPGTRLTVT.

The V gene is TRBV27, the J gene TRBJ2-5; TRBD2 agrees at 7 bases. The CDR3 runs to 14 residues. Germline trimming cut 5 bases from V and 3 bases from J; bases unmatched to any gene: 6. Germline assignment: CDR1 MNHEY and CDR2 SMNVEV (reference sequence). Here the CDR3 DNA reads TGTGCCAGCAGTCCCTGGGCGGGGGAAGAGACCCAGTACTTC. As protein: CASSPWAGEETQYF.

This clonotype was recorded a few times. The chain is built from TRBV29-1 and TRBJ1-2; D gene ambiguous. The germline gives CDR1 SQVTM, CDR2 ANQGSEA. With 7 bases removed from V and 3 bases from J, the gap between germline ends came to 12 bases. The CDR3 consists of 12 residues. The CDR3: CSARRTDYGYTF. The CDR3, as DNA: TGCAGCGCAAGGAGGACGGACTATGGCTACACCTTC.

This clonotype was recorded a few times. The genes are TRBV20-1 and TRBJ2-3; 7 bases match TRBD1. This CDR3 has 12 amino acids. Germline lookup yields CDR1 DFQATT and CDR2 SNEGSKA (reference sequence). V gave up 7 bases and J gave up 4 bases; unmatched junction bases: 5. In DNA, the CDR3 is TGCAGTGGACAGGGCGAGGCAGATACGCAGTATTTT. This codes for CSGQGEADTQYF.

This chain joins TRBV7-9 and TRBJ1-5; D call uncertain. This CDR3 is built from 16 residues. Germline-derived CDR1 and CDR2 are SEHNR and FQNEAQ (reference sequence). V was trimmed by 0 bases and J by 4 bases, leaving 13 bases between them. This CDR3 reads CASSLALGRANQPQHF. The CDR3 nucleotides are TGTGCCAGCAGCTTAGCATTAGGGCGGGCAAATCAGCCCCAGCATTTT.

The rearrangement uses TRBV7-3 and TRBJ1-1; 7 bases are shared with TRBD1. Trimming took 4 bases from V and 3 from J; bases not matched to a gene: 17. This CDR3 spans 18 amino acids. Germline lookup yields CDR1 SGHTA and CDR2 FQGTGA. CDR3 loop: CASSSRPGQFYRDTEAFF. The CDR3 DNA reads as TGTGCCAGCAGCTCCCGACCGGGACAGTTCTATCGGGACACTGAAGCTTTCTTT.

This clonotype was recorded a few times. The CDR3 coding sequence is TGTGCCAGCAGTCCTAGCGGGGTCTACGAGCAGTACTTC. Translating it yields CASSPSGVYEQYF. The rearrangement joins TRBV6-5 to TRBJ2-7, with 9 bases lining up with TRBD2. The CDR3 spans 13 residues. With V trimmed by 5 bases and J by 3 bases, 2 bases remained unmatched. Germline values: CDR1 MNHEY, CDR2 SVGAGI.

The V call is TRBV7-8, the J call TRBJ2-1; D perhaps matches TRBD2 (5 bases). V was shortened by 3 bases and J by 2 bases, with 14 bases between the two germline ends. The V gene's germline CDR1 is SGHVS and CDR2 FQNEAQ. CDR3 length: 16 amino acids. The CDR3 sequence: CASSLAAGAAYNEQFF. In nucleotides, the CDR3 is TGTGCCAGCAGCTTGGCGGCGGGCGCCGCCTACAATGAGCAGTTCTTC. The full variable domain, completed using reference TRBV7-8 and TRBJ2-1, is GAGVSQSPRYKVAKRGQDVALRCDPISGHVSLFWYQQALGQGPEFLTYFQNEAQLDKSGLPSDRFFAERPEGSVSTLKIQRTQQEDSAVYLCASSLAAGAAYNEQFFGPGTRLTVL.

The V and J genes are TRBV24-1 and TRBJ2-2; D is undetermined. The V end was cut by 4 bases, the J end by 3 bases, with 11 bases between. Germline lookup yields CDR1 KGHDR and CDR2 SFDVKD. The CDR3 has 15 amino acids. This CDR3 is CATSEGSGDTGELFF. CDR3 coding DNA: TGTGCCACCAGTGAGGGATCAGGAGACACCGGGGAGCTGTTTTTT.

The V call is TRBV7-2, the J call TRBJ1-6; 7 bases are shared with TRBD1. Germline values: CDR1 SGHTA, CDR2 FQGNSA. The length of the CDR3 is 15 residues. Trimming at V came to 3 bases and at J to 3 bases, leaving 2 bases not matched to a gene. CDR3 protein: CASSLRQGYNSPLHF. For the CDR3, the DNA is TGTGCCAGCAGCTTGAGACAGGGCTATAATTCACCCCTCCACTTT.

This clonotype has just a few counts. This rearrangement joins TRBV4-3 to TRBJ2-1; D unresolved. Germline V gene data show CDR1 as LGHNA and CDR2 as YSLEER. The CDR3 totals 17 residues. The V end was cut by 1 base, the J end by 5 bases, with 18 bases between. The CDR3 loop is CASSQANSAIRDNEQFF. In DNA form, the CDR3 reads TGCGCCAGCAGCCAAGCTAACTCTGCCATACGGGACAATGAGCAGTTCTTC.

DNA for the CDR3: TGCGCCAGCAGCCAAGAGGAATTACGGGGTAAATACGAGCAGTACTTC. Encoded protein: CASSQEELRGKYEQYF. V is TRBV4-1 and J is TRBJ2-7; a possible D gene is TRBD2 (5 bases). The V and J ends lost 0 bases and 4 bases respectively, with 16 bases between them. Germline V gene sequence: CDR1 MGHRA, CDR2 YSYEKL. The CDR3 runs 16 residues.

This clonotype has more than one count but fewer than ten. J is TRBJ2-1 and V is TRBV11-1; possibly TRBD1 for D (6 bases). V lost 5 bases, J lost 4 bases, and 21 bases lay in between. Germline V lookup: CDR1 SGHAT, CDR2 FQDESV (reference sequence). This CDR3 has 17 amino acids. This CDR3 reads CASSPYPRQDLYNEQFF. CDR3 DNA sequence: TGTGCCAGCAGCCCGTATCCCAGACAGGATTTGTACAATGAGCAGTTCTTC.

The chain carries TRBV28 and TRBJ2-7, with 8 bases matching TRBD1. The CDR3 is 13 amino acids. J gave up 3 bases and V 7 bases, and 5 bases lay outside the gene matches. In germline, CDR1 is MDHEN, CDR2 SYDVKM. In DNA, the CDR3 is TGTGCCAGCACTGACAGGGGAGGCTACGAGCAGTACGTC. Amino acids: CASTDRGGYEQYV.

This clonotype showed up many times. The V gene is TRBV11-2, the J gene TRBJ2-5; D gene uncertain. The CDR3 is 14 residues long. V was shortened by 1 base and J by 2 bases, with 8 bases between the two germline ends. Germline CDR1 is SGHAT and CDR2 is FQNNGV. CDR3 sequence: CASSLGPAQETQYF. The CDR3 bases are TGTGCCAGCAGCTTAGGGCCAGCGCAAGAGACCCAGTACTTC.

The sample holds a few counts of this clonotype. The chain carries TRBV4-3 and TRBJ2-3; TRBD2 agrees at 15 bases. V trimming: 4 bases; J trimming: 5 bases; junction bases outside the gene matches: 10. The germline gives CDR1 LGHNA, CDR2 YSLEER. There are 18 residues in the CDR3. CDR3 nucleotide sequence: TGCGCCAGCAGCCCGGGACTAGCGGGGGGTCCTGCAGGAGATACGCAGTATTTT. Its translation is CASSPGLAGGPAGDTQYF.

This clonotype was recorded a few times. CDR3 amino acids: CASSVDAAGTDTQYF. CDR3 nucleotides: TGTGCCAGCAGCGTAGACGCCGCGGGCACAGATACGCAGTATTTT. The chain is built from TRBV9 and TRBJ2-3, with no clear D. V shed 0 bases and J shed 1 base, with 9 bases lying between them. Germline CDR1 reads SGDLS; CDR2 reads YYNGEE. The CDR3 runs to 15 residues.

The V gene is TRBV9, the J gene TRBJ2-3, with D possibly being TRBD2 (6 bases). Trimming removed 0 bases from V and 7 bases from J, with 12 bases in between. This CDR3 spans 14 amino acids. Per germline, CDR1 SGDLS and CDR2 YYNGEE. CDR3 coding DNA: TGTGCCAGCAGCGTAGCGAGTAGCGGTTATACGCAGTATTTT. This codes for CASSVASSGYTQYF.

CDR3 sequence (DNA): TGCGCCAGCAGCCCAAAGCGGGGGGGTTCATTTGGCGATACGCAGTATTTT. This sequence encodes CASSPKRGGSFGDTQYF. The chain recombines TRBV4-3 with TRBJ2-3; TRBD2 matches at 10 bases. The V gene end was trimmed by 4 bases and the J gene end by 6 bases; junction bases not matched to a gene: 13. Per germline, CDR1 LGHNA and CDR2 YSLEER. CDR3 length equals 17 residues.

The CDR3 DNA is TGTGCCAGCAGAGAACGGCCCCACGGGGGGACCCAGTACTTC. As protein: CASRERPHGGTQYF. The chain links TRBV3-1 to TRBJ2-5; D possibly corresponds to TRBD2 (6 bases). Trimming stripped 6 bases from V and 7 bases from J, with 18 bases between. The germline V gene encodes CDR1 LGHDT and CDR2 YNNKEL (reference sequence). This CDR3 contains 14 residues.

The CDR3 protein is CASSPGGAAYNEQFF. In nucleotides, the CDR3 is TGTGCCAGCAGTCCCGGGGGGGCCGCTTACAATGAGCAGTTCTTC. This chain connects TRBV6-5 to TRBJ2-1, with 8 bases lining up with TRBD2. V shed 5 bases, J shed 4 bases, and the junction held 7 bases outside the gene matches. This CDR3 has 15 residues. Looked up from germline, CDR1 is MNHEY and CDR2 is SVGAGI.

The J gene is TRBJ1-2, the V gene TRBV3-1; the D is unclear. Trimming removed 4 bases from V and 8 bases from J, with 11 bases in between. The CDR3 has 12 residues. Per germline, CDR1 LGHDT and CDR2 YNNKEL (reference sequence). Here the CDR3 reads CASSPGPEGYTF. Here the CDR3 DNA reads TGTGCCAGCAGCCCTGGACCCGAAGGCTACACCTTC. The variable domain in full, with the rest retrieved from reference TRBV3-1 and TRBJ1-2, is DTAVSQTPKYLVTQMGNDKSIKCEQNLGHDTMYWYKQDSKKFLKIMFSYNNKELIINETVPNRFSPKSPDKAHLNLHINSLELGDSAVYFCASSPGPEGYTFGSGTRLTVV.

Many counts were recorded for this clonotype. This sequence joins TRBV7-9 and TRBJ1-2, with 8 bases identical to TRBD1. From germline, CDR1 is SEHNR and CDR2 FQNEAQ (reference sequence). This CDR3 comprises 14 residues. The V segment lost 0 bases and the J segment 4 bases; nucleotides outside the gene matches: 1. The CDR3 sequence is CASSLATGGYGYTF. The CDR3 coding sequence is TGTGCCAGCAGCTTAGCTACAGGGGGCTATGGCTACACCTTC.

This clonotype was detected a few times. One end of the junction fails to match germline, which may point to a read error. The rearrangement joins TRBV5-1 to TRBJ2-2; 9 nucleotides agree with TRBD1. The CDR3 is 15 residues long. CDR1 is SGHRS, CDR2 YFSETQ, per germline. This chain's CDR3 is CDSKKQGARNGELFF. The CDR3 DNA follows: TGCGACAGCAAGAAACAGGGGGCGCGAAACGGGGAGCTGTTTTTT.

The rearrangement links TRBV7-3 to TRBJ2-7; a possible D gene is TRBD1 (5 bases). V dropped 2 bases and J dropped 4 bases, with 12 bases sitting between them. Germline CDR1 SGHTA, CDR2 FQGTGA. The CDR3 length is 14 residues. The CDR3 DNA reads TGTGCCAGCAGCTTAGCGGACATAGCTTACGAGCAGTACGTC. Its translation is CASSLADIAYEQYV.

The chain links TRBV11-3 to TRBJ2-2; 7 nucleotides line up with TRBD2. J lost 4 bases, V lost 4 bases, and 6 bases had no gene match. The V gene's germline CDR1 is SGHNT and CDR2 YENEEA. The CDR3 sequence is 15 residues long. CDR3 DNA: TGTGCCAGCAGCTCTAACGGGGGGATCACCGGGGAGCTGTTTTTT. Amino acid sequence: CASSSNGGITGELFF.

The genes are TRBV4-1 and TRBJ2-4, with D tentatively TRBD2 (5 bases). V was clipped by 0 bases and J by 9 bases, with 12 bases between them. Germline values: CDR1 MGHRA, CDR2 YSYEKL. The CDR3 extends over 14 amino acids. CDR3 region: CASSQDWSSSIQYF. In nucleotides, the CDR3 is TGCGCCAGCAGCCAAGATTGGTCTAGCAGCATTCAGTACTTC.

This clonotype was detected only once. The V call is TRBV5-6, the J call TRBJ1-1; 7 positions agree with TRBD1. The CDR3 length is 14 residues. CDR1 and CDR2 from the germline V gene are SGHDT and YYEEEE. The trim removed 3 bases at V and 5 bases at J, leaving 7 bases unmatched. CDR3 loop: CASSSRDSLTEAFF. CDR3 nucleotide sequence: TGTGCCAGCAGCTCTAGGGACAGCCTGACTGAAGCTTTCTTT.

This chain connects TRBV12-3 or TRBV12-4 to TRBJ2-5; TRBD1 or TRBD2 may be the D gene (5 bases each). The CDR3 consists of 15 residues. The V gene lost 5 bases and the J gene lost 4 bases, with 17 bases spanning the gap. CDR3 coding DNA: TGTGCCAGCAGTGATACGGGGCAGGGCGGAGAGACCCAGTACTTC. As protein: CASSDTGQGGETQYF.